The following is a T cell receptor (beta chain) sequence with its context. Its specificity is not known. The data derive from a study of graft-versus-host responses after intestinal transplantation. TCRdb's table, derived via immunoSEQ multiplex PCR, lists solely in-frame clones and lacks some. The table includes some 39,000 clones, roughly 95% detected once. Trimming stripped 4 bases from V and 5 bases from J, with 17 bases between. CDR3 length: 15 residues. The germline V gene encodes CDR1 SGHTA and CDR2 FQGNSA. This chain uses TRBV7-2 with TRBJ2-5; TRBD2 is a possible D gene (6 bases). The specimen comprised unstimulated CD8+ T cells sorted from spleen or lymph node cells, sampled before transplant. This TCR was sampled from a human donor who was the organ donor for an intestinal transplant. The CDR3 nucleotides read TGTGCCAGCAGCTCCGAGTTGGCGGGGCCGGAGACCCAGTACTTC. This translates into CASSSELAGPETQYF.